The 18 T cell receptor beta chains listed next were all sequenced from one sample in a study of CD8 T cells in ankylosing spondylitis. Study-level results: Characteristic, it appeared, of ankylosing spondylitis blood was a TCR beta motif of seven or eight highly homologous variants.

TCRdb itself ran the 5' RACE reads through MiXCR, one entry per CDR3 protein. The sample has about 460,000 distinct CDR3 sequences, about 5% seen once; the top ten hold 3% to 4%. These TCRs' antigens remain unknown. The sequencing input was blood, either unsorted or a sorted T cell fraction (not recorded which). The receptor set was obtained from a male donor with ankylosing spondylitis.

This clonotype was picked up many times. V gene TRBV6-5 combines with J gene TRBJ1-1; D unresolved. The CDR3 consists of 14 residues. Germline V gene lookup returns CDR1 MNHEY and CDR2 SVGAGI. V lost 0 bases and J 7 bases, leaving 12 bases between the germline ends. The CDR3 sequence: CASSYSLRADEAFF. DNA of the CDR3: TGTGCCAGCAGTTACTCGTTACGGGCAGATGAAGCTTTCTTT.

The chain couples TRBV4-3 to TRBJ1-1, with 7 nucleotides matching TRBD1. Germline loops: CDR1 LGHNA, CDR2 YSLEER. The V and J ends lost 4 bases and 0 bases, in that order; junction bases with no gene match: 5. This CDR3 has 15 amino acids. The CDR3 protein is CASSPGTEMNTEAFF. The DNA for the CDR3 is TGCGCCAGCAGCCCCGGGACAGAAATGAACACTGAAGCTTTCTTT.

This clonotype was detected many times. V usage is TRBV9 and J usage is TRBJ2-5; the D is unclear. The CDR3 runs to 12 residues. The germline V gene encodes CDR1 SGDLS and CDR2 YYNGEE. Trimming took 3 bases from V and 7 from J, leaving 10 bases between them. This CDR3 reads CASSGRAWTQYF. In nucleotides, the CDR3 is TGTGCCAGCAGCGGACGAGCCTGGACCCAGTACTTC.

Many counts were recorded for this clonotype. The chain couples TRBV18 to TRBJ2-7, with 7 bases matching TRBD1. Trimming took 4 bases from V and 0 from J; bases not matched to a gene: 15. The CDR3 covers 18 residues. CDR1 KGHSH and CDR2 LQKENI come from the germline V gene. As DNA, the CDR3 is TGTGCCAGCTCACTATCCGAGCCTACAGGGGTCTTCTCCTACGAGCAGTACTTC. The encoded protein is CASSLSEPTGVFSYEQYF.

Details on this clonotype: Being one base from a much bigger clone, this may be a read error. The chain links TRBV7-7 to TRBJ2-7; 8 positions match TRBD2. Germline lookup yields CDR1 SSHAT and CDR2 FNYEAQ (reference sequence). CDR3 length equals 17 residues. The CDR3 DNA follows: TGTGCTAGCAGCCCGGGAGGGGGAGCGGGACTCCGCTACGAGCAGTACTTC. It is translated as CASSPGGGAGLRYEQYF. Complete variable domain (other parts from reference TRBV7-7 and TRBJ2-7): GAGVSQSPRYKVTKRGQDVTLRCDPISSHATLYWYQQALGQGPEFLTYFNYEAQPDKSGLPSDRFSAERPEGSISTLTIQRTEQRDSAMYRCASSPGGGAGLRYEQYFGPGTRLTVT.

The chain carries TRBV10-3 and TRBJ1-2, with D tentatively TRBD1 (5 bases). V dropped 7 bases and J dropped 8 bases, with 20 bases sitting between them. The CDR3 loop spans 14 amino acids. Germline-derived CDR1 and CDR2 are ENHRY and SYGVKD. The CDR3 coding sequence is TGTGCCATCACCACATTCAGGGACCATGGCGGCTACACCTTC. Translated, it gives CAITTFRDHGGYTF.

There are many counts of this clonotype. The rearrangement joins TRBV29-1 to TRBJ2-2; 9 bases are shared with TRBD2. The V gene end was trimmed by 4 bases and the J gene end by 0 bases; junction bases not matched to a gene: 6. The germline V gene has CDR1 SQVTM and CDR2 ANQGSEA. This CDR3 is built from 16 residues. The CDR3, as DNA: TGCAGCGTTGCCCGGACTAGCGCAACGAACACCGGGGAGCTGTTTTTT. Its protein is CSVARTSATNTGELFF.

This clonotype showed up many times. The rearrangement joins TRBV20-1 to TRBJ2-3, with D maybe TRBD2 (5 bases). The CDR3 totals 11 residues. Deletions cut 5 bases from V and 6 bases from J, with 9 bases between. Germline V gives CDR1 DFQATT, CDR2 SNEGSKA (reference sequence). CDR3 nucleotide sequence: TGCAGTGCTGAGTTAGCGGATACGCAGTATTTT. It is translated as CSAELADTQYF.

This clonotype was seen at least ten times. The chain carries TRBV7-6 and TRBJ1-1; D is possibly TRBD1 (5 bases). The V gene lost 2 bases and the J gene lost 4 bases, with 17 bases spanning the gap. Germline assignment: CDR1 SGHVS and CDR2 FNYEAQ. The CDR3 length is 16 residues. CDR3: CASSLRAGRDGTEAFF. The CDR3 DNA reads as TGTGCCAGCAGCTTAAGGGCCGGCAGGGATGGCACTGAAGCTTTCTTT.

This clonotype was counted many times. The CDR3 loop reads CASRSTMVNEQFF. The CDR3 DNA follows: TGTGCCAGCAGAAGTACTATGGTTAATGAGCAGTTCTTC. The V gene is TRBV27, the J gene TRBJ2-1; unclear D gene. This CDR3 region has 13 residues. The V gene lost 6 bases and the J gene lost 7 bases, with 13 bases spanning the gap. CDR1 MNHEY and CDR2 SMNVEV come from the germline V gene (reference sequence).

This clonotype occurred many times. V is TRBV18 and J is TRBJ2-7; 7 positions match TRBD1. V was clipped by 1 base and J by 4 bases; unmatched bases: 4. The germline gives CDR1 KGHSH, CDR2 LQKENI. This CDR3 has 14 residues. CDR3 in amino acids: CASSPRGRGYEQYF. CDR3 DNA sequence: TGTGCCAGCTCACCACGGGGCAGGGGGTACGAGCAGTACTTC.

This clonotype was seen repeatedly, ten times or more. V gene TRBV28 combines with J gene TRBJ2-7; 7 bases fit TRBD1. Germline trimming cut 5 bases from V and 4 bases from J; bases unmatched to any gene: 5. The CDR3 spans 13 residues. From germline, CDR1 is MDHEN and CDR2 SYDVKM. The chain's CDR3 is CASSPSTGYEQYF. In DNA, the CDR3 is TGTGCCAGCAGTCCTTCGACAGGGTACGAGCAGTACTTC.

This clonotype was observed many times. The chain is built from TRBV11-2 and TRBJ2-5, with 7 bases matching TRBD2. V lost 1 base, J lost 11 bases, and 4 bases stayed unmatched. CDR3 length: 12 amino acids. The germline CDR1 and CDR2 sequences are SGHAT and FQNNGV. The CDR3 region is CASSLAGGKQYF. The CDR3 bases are TGTGCCAGCAGCTTAGCGGGGGGAAAACAGTACTTC. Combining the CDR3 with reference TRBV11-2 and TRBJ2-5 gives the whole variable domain EAGVAQSPRYKIIEKRQSVAFWCNPISGHATLYWYQQILGQGPKLLIQFQNNGVVDDSQLPKDRFSAERLKGVDSTLKIQPAKLEDSAVYLCASSLAGGKQYFGPGTRLLVL.

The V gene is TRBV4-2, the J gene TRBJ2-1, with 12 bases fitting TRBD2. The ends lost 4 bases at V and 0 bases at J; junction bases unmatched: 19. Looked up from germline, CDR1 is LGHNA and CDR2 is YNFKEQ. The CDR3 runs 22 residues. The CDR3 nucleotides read TGTGCCAGCAGCCCACGGCAAGGACAGGGGACTAGCGGGTGGAGCTCCTACAATGAGCAGTTCTTC. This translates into CASSPRQGQGTSGWSSYNEQFF.

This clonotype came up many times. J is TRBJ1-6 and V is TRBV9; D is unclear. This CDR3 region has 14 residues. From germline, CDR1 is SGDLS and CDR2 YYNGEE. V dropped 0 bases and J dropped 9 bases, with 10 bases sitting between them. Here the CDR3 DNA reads TGTGCCAGCAGCGTAGATCGGGGTGGTTCACCCCTCCACTTT. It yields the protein CASSVDRGGSPLHF.

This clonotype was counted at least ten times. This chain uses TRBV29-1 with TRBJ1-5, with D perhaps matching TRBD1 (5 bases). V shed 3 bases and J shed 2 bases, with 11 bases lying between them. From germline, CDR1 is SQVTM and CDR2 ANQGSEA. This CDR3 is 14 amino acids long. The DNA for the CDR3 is TGCAGCGTTGATCGGGGAGGGGGCAATCAGCCCCAGCATTTT. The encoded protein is CSVDRGGGNQPQHF.

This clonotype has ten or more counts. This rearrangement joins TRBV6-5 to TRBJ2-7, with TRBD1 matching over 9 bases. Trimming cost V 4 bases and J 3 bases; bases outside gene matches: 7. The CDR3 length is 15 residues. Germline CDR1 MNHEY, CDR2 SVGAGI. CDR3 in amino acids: CASSSRGTGFYEQYF. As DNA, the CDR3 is TGTGCCAGCAGTTCCAGGGGGACAGGGTTCTACGAGCAGTACTTC.

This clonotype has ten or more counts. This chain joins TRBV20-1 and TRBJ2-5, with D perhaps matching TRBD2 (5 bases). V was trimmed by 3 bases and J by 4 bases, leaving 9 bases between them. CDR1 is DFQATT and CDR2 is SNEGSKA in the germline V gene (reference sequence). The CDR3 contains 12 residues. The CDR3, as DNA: TGCAGTGCTAGGGACTTCTCAGAGACCCAGTACTTC. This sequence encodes CSARDFSETQYF.